This TCR beta chain was captured by sequencing in a study of T cell repertoires in cytomegalovirus infection. Study context: In public TCR beta signatures, there were indications of both CMV infection and matching HLA type. Regarding the study as a whole: The ex vivo response showed dominance by HLA-C-restricted CMV-specific TCR beta clonotypes. Carriers of CMV plus the relevant HLA were identified by cumulative public TCR beta family frequency.

The CDR3 extends over 13 amino acids. The germline gives CDR1 MDHEN, CDR2 SYDVKM. V shed 4 bases and J shed 4 bases, with 8 bases lying between them. TCRdb called the reads again in MiXCR, with one record for every CDR3 protein. The data hold fewer than 200,000 distinct CDR3 sequences, with nearly 9.5% observed a single time. This clonotype was counted many times. Its antigen is not identified. This receptor was obtained from a human donor in good health (CMV status not recorded). Some clones in this sample may be carry-over from other donors' samples. Sample: PBMCs. This chain joins TRBV28 and TRBJ1-5; TRBD1 is a possible D gene (5 bases). The CDR3 here is CASSWDGNQPQHF. CDR3 DNA sequence: TGTGCCAGCAGTTGGGACGGTAATCAGCCCCAGCATTTT.